This T cell receptor beta chain was observed in a study of shared clonotypes between healthy human individuals. Findings and limits, study-wide: Sequencing depth was expected to influence donor clonotype sharing. With several donors compared, roughly 5% of naive CD4 clonotypes were shared.

Here immunoSEQ multiplex PCR was the method, and the copy in TCRdb shows in-frame clones only, minus some. The table records over a million clones, around 97% of them present only once. Germline loops: CDR1 ENHRY, CDR2 SYGVKD. The CDR3 runs to 13 residues. Germline trimming cut 8 bases from V and 4 bases from J; bases unmatched to any gene: 8. In regard to this clone: Its antigen is as yet unknown.

The chain carries TRBV10-3 and TRBJ2-7; the match to TRBD1 covers 7 bases. The TCR was taken from a man younger than 40 in good health. The sequencing input was naive CD4+ T cells sorted from blood. Subset in this sample: CD45RA+ positively selected. This CDR3 reads CAIGTGVLYEQYF. The CDR3 region has the DNA TGTGCCATCGGTACAGGGGTCCTTTACGAGCAGTACTTC.